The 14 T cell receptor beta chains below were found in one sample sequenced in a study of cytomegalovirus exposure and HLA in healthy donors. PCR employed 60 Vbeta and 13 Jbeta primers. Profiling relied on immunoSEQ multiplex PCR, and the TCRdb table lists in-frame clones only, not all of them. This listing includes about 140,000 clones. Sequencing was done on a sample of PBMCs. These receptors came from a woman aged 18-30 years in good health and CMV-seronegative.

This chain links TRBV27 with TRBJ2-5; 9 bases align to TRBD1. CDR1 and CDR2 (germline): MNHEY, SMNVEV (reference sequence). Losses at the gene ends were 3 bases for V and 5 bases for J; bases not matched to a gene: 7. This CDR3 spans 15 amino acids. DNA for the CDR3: TGTGCCAGCAGTTTTACAGGGGGCGCGGGGGAGACCCAGTACTTC. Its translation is CASSFTGGAGETQYF.

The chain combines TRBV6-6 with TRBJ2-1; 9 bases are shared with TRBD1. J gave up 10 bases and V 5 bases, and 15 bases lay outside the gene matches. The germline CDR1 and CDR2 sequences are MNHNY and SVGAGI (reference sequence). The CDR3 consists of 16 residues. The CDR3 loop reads CASSQVPGQGALEQFF. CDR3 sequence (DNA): TGTGCCAGCAGTCAGGTCCCGGGACAGGGCGCCCTCGAGCAGTTCTTC.

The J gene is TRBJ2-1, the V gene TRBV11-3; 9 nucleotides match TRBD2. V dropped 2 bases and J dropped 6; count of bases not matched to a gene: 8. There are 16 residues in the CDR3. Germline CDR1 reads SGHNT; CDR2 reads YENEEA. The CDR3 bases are TGTGCCAGCAGCTTAAGTATAGCGGGAGCCACCAATGAGCAGTTCTTC. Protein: CASSLSIAGATNEQFF.

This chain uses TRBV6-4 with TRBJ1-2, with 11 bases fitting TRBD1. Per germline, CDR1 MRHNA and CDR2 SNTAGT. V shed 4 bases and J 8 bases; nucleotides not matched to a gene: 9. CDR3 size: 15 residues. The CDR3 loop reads CASSVGTGGADGYTF. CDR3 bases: TGTGCCAGCAGTGTCGGGACAGGGGGTGCTGACGGCTACACCTTC.

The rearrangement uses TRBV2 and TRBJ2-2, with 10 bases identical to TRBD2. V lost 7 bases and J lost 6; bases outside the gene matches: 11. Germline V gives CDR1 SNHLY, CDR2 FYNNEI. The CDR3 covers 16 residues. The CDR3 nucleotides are TGTGCCAGCAAGGGCGGGCCAGCGGGAGGGGCCGGGGAGCTGTTTTTT. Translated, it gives CASKGGPAGGAGELFF.

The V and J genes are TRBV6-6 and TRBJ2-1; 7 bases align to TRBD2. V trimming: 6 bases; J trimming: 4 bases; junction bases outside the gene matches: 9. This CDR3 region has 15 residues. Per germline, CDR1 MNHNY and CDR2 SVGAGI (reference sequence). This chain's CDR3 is CASSVGLERYNEQFF. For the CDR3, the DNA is TGTGCCAGCAGCGTCGGACTAGAGAGATACAATGAGCAGTTCTTC.

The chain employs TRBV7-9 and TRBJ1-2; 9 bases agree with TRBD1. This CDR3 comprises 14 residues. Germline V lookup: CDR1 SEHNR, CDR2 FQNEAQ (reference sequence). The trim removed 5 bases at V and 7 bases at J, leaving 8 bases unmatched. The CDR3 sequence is CASSLDRGMSGYTF. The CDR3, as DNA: TGTGCCAGCAGCCTGGACAGGGGAATGAGTGGCTACACCTTC.

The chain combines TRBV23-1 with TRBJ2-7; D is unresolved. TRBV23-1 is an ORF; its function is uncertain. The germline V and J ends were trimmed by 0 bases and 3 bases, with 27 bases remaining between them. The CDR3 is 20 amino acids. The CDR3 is CASSQSTLSSRPRFFYEQYF. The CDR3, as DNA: TGCGCCAGCAGTCAATCGACTTTATCTTCGAGACCTCGATTTTTCTACGAGCAGTACTTC.

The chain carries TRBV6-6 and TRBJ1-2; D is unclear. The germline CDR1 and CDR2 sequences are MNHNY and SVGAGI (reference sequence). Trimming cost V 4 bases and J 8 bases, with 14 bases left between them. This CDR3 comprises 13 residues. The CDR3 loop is CASSSRRERGYTF. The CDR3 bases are TGTGCCAGCAGTTCAAGGAGGGAACGGGGCTACACCTTC.

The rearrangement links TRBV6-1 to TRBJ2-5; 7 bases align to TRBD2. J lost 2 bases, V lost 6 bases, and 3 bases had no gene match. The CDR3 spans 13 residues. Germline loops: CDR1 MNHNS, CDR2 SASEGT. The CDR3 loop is CASRGLGQETQYF. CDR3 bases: TGTGCCAGCAGAGGACTAGGGCAAGAGACCCAGTACTTC.

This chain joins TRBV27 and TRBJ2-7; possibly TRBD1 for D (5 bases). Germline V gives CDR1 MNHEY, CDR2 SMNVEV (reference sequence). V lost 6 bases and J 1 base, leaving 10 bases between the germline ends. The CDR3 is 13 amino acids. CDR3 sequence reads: CASSRSGSYEQYV. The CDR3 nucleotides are TGTGCCAGCAGCCGGTCAGGGTCCTACGAGCAGTACGTC.

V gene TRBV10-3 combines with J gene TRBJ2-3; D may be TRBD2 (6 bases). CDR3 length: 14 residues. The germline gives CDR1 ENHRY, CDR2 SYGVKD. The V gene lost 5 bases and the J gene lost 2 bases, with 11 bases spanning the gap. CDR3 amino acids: CAISNRGTTDTQYF. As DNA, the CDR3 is TGTGCCATCAGTAACCGGGGGACCACAGATACGCAGTATTTT.

The CDR3 DNA follows: TGTGCCACCAGCAGAGATGTGGCAGGGACTAACTACGAGCAGTACGTC. This encodes CATSRDVAGTNYEQYV. This rearrangement joins TRBV15 to TRBJ2-7; 7 bases line up with TRBD2. V shed 0 bases and J 3 bases; nucleotides not matched to a gene: 8. Germline V gene data show CDR1 as LNHNV and CDR2 as YYDKDF (reference sequence). The CDR3 consists of 16 residues.

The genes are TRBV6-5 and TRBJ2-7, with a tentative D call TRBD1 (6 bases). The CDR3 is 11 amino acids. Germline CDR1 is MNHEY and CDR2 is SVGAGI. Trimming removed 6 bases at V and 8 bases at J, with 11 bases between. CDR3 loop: CASRSTGKQYF. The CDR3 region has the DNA TGTGCCAGCAGATCTACAGGGAAGCAGTACTTC.